This TCR beta chain is drawn from a study of a mutant IDH1 vaccine in newly diagnosed glioma. Study information: Treated patients, approximately 60% male and about 38% female, averaged about 40 years of age.

Time point defined: week 35, safety follow-up. With topical imiquimod, each dose of the vaccine consisted of 300 ug of mutant IDH1 20-mer peptide. The protocol was immunoSEQ multiplex PCR, while the TCRdb copy is restricted to in-frame clones and leaves out a portion. The sample includes approximately 50,000 clones, 79% of them seen just once. Germline CDR1 is MNHEY and CDR2 is SVGAGI. The CDR3 totals 15 residues. V was shortened by 6 bases and J by 11 bases, with 23 bases between the two germline ends. In the case of this clone: What it binds is unknown.

The TCR comes from a man between 40 and 49 years old with glioma. The V call is TRBV6-5, the J call TRBJ2-1, with D perhaps TRBD2 (7 bases). The sample consisted of PBMCs, taken from a glioma patient whose treatment included an IDH1 peptide vaccine. The DNA for the CDR3 is TGTGCCAGCAGCGAGGAATGGGGGGGGACAATGAAGCAGTTCTTC. This translates into CASSEEWGGTMKQFF.